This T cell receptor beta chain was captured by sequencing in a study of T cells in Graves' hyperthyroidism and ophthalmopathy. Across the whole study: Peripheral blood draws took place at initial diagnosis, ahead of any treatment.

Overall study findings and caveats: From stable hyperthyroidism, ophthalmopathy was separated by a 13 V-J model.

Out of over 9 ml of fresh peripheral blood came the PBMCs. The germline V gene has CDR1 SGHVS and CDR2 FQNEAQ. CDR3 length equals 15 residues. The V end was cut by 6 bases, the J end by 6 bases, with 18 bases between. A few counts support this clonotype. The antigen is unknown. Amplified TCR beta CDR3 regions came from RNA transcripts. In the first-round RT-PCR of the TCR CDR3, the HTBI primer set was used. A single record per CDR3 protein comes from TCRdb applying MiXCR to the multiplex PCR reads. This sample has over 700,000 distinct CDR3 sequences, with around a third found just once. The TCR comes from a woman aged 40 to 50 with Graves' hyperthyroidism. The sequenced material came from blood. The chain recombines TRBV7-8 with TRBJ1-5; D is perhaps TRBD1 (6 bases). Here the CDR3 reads CASSYRQDASQPQHF. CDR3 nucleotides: TGTGCCAGCAGTTACCGACAGGATGCGAGTCAGCCCCAGCATTTT.